This T cell receptor beta chain was profiled in a study of T cell clonality in common variable immunodeficiency. Study-level results: What drives increased CVID clonality needs T cell subpopulation sequencing. CVID subjects had higher TCRbeta clonality than healthy controls, most marked in about a third. CVID subjects shared fewer TCRbeta clones than healthy controls did.

This clone was counted ten times or more. Its antigen is not identified. The read ends 3 residues early relative to the CDR3; the germline J gene fills the gap. Per the germline V gene, CDR1 is KGHSH and CDR2 is LQKENI. Trimming pared 2 bases from V and 3 bases from J, leaving 11 bases between. The CDR3 contains 14 residues. Clones were read by immunoSEQ multiplex PCR, and TCRdb kept only the in-frame ones, dropping some. This repertoire holds under 40,000 clones, and none appear only once. Both groups were predominantly of Caucasian heritage. V is TRBV18 and J is TRBJ2-7; D tentatively fits TRBD1 or TRBD2 (5 bases each). This clonotype was obtained from a person aged 18-70 years in good health. Sequencing was performed on peripheral blood mononuclear cells. This chain's CDR3 is CASSPNEGSYEQYF. CDR3 DNA (partial): TGTGCCAGCTCACCAAACGAGGGGAGCTACGAG.